This TCR beta chain was recorded in a study of CD8 T cells in ankylosing spondylitis. Using its own MiXCR run on the 5' RACE reads, TCRdb lists one record per CDR3 protein. The sample holds about 140,000 distinct CDR3 sequences, 6.5% to 8.5% seen once. The table lists this clonotype with many counts. Its specificity is not known. CDR3 length equals 14 residues. The germline gives CDR1 SGHKS, CDR2 YYEKEE (reference sequence). With 2 bases removed from V and 0 bases from J, the gap between germline ends came to 8 bases. Whole-study findings and limits: There were earlier reports of some motif variants in reactive arthritis synovial fluid and blood.

Material: synovial fluid, either unsorted or a sorted T cell fraction (not recorded which). The clonotype comes from a male donor with ankylosing spondylitis. V usage is TRBV5-5 and J usage is TRBJ1-1; D is unclear. This CDR3 reads CASSFTEMNTEAFF. CDR3 coding DNA: TGTGCCAGCAGCTTCACGGAGATGAACACTGAAGCTTTCTTT.